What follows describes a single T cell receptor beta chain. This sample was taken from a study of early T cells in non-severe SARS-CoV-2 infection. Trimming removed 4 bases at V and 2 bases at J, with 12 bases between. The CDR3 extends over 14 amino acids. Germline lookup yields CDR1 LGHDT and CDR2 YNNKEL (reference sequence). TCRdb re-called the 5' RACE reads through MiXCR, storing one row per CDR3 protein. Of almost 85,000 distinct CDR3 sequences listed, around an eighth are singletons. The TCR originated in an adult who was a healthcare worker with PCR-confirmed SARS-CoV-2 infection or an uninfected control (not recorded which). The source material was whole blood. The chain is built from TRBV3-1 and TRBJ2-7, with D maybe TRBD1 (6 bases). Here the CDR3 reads CASSPRAGAYEQYF. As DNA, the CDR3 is TGTGCCAGCAGCCCGAGGGCAGGGGCCTACGAGCAGTACTTC.